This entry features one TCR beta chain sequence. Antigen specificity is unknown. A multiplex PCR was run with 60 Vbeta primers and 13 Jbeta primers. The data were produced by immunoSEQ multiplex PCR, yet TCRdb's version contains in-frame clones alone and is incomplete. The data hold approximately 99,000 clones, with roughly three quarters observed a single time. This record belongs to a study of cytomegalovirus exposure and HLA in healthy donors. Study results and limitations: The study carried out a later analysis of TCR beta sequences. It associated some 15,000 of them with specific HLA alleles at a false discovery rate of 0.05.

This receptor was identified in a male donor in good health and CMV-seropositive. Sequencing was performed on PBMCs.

The CDR3 nucleotides read TGCGCCAGCAGCTTACAGACAGGGAACACCGGGGAGCTGTTTTTT. It encodes CASSLQTGNTGELFF. The chain couples TRBV5-1 to TRBJ2-2, with TRBD1 as a possible D gene (6 bases). V was cut by 2 bases and J by 1 base, with 9 bases left in between. Germline values: CDR1 SGHRS, CDR2 YFSETQ. The CDR3 covers 15 residues.